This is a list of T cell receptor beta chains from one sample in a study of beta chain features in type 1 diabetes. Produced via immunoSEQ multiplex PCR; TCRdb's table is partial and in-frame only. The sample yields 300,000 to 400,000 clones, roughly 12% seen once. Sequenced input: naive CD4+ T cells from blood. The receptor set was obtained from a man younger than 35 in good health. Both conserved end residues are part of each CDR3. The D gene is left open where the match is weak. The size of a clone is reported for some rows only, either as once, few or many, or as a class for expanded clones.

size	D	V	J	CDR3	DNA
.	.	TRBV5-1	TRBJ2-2	CASSLNMGLRTGELFF	TGCGCCAGCAGCTTAAATATGGGGCTCCGGACCGGGGAGCTGTTTTTT
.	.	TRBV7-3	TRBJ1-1	CASSSRQNTEAFF	TGTGCCAGCAGCTCGCGACAGAACACTGAAGCTTTCTTT
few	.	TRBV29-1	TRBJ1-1	CSVESRTEAFF	TGCAGCGTTGAGAGTCGGACTGAAGCTTTCTTT
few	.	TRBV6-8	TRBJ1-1	CAHYGAFF	TGTGCCCACTACGGAGCTTTCTTT
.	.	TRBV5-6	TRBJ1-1	CASSLGQGQFDTEAFF	TGTGCCAGCAGCTTGGGACAAGGACAGTTTGACACTGAAGCTTTCTTT
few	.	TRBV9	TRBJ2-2	CASRGDWANTGELFF	TGTGCCAGCAGAGGGGATTGGGCGAACACCGGGGAGCTGTTTTTT
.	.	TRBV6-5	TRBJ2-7	CASSETGAYEQYF	TGTGCCAGCAGCGAGACAGGCGCCTACGAGCAGTACTTC
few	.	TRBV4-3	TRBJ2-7	CASSQEFVAGYEQYF	TGCGCCAGCAGCCAAGAATTCGTGGCGGGCTACGAGCAGTACTTC
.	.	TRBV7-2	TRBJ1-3	CASSLALVSGNTIYF	TGTGCCAGCAGCTTAGCGTTAGTCTCTGGAAACACCATATATTTT
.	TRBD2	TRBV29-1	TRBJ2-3	CSVLGGRTLSTDTQYF	TGCAGCGTTCTTGGCGGGAGGACCCTAAGCACAGATACGCAGTATTTT
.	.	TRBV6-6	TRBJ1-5	CASSSTGGFSNQPQHF	TGTGCCAGCAGTTCCACGGGAGGGTTCAGCAATCAGCCCCAGCATTTT
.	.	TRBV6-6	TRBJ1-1	CASRPGLMNTEAFF	TGTGCCAGCAGGCCGGGACTCATGAACACTGAAGCTTTCTTT
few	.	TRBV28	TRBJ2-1	CASSLPLKSEQFF	TGTGCCAGCTCTCTACCCCTCAAGAGTGAGCAGTTCTTC
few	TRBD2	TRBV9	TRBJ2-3	CASSVGGSSTDTQYF	TGTGCCAGCAGCGTCGGCGGGAGTTCCACAGATACGCAGTATTTT
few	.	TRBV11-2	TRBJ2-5	CASSPPQGFQETQYF	TGTGCCAGCAGCCCCCCTCAGGGATTTCAAGAGACCCAGTACTTC
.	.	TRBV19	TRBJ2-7	CASSPFDRFDEQYF	TGTGCCAGTAGTCCGTTCGACAGGTTCGACGAGCAGTACTTC
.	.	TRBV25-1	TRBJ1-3	CASSSPGNTIYF	TGTGCCAGTTCTTCTCCCGGAAACACCATATATTTT
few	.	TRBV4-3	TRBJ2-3	CASSQDIVTPPSTDTQYF	TGCGCCAGCAGCCAAGATATCGTCACACCTCCTAGCACAGATACGCAGTATTTT
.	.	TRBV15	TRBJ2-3	CATSPPDGLGDTQYF	TGTGCCACCAGTCCCCCGGATGGTCTGGGCGATACGCAGTATTTT
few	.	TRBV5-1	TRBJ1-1	CASSGVTGTRPEAFF	TGCGCCAGCAGCGGTGTTACCGGGACACGGCCTGAAGCTTTCTTT
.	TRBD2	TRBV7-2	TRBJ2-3	CASSKTSDSTDTQYF	TGTGCCAGCAGCAAGACTAGCGATAGCACAGATACGCAGTATTTT
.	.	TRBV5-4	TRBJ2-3	CASSLRAGPDTQYF	TGTGCCAGCAGCTTGCGTGCGGGACCAGATACGCAGTATTTT
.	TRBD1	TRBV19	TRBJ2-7	CASSIRDSPYEQYF	TGTGCCAGTAGTATCCGGGACAGCCCCTACGAGCAGTACTTC
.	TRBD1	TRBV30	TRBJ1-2	CAWNQQGAGYGYTF	TGTGCCTGGAACCAACAGGGGGCTGGCTATGGCTACACCTTC
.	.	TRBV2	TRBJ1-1	CASRPDTNTEAFF	TGTGCCAGCCGACCGGACACGAACACTGAAGCTTTCTTT
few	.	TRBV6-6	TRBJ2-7	CASTEGAYEQYF	TGTGCCAGCACTGAGGGGGCCTACGAGCAGTACTTC
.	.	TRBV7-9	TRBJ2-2	CASSLGSRYTGELFF	TGTGCCAGCAGCTTAGGGAGTAGGTACACCGGGGAGCTGTTTTTT